The 6 T cell receptor beta chains below were found in one sample sequenced in a study of identical twins. Using its own MiXCR run on the 5' RACE reads, TCRdb lists one record per CDR3 protein. This sample yields roughly 490,000 distinct CDR3 sequences, of which roughly an eighth are seen a single time; about 0.94% belongs to the top ten. The sample was also linked to a second study, of yellow fever vaccine responses in identical twins.

Sequenced input: CD4+ T cells sorted from blood. These TCRs come from a woman under 30 in good health.

This clonotype was observed at least ten times. The chain combines TRBV5-1 with TRBJ2-7; 9 nucleotides match TRBD2. Germline CDR1 SGHRS, CDR2 YFSETQ. CDR3 length: 13 amino acids. V lost 4 bases, J lost 3 bases, and 2 bases stayed unmatched. CDR3 sequence (DNA): TGCGCCAGCAGCCGCGGGGGGGACTACGAGCAGTACTTC. It specifies CASSRGGDYEQYF.

A few counts support this clonotype. V is TRBV28 and J is TRBJ2-1; 12 bases are a match to TRBD2. With 5 bases clipped from V and 7 bases from J, the junction kept 12 bases outside the gene matches. The CDR3 consists of 17 residues. Germline CDR1 and CDR2: MDHEN and SYDVKM. Here the CDR3 DNA reads TGTGCCAGCAGTATACGATCTAGCGGGAGGGCCGGGAATGAGCAGTTCTTC. Translated, it gives CASSIRSSGRAGNEQFF.

The sample holds many counts of this clonotype. This chain connects TRBV29-1 to TRBJ2-2, with 7 bases that match TRBD2. V gave up 4 bases and J gave up 7 bases; unmatched junction bases: 9. Germline CDR1 is SQVTM and CDR2 is ANQGSEA. The CDR3 spans 14 residues. In DNA, the CDR3 is TGCAGCGTTGCCCTAGCGGTTCGCGGCGGGGAGCTGTTTTTT. Encoded protein: CSVALAVRGGELFF.

The chain combines TRBV27 with TRBJ1-4; D possibly corresponds to TRBD1 (5 bases). V was clipped by 5 bases and J by 4 bases, with 14 bases between them. There are 15 residues in the CDR3. Germline values: CDR1 MNHEY, CDR2 SMNVEV (reference sequence). This chain's CDR3 is CASSLGTGHNEKLFF. The CDR3 nucleotides read TGTGCCAGCAGTCTTGGAACTGGACATAATGAAAAACTGTTTTTT.

This clonotype appeared a few times. V gene TRBV29-1 combines with J gene TRBJ2-3, with 7 nucleotides matching TRBD1. V shed 1 base and J 1 base; nucleotides not matched to a gene: 5. CDR1 and CDR2 from the germline V gene are SQVTM and ANQGSEA. The CDR3 contains 15 residues. CDR3 sequence: CSVEGRQGRTDTQYF. The CDR3 DNA is TGCAGCGTTGAAGGGAGACAGGGTCGCACAGATACGCAGTATTTT.

This clonotype turned up a few times. The CDR3 protein is CASSVARGGTEAFF. In DNA, the CDR3 is TGTGCCAGCAGCGTAGCCAGGGGCGGGACTGAAGCTTTCTTT. The V gene is TRBV9, the J gene TRBJ1-1; D perhaps matches TRBD1 (6 bases). Trimming shortened V by 0 bases and J by 5 bases, and 11 bases separated the two germline ends. CDR1 and CDR2 (germline): SGDLS, YYNGEE. The CDR3 is 14 residues long.